The rows below give T cell receptor beta chains drawn from one sample of a study of T-cell reconstitution after alpha-beta-depleted transplantation in children. From the PCR reads, TCRdb called clonotypes with MiXCR, one entry per CDR3 protein. The data hold 250,000 or so distinct CDR3 sequences, with 20% to 30% observed a single time. Material: PBMCs, mostly from graft donor cells, obtained 360 days after TCRalphabeta/CD19-depleted stem cell transplant. The receptors were sampled from a female patient aged 2-10 years who had a stem cell transplant for congenital amegakaryocytic thrombocytopenia, so the T cells may come from the graft donor. The CDR3 runs from the conserved cysteine through the conserved F or W. A D gene is named only where the DNA matches it firmly. Size values are once, few and many counts, or a class for expanded clones, and some rows have none.

d_gene: NA
abundance: many
j_gene: TRBJ1-2
v_gene: TRBV28
CDR3aa: CASSLYPDYGYTF
CDR3nt: TGTGCCAGCAGTTTATATCCAGACTATGGCTACACCTTC

d_gene: TRBD1
abundance: NA
j_gene: TRBJ1-2
v_gene: TRBV4-1
CDR3aa: CASSQDFGQGWLWGGYTF
CDR3nt: TGCGCCAGCAGCCAAGATTTTGGACAGGGCTGGTTATGGGGTGGCTACACCTTC

d_gene: TRBD2
abundance: few
j_gene: TRBJ2-1
v_gene: TRBV4-2
CDR3aa: CASSQERTSGYNEQFF
CDR3nt: TGTGCCAGCAGCCAAGAGAGAACTAGCGGGTACAATGAGCAGTTCTTC

d_gene: NA
abundance: many
j_gene: TRBJ2-1
v_gene: TRBV25-1
CDR3aa: CASSGTAGQFF
CDR3nt: TGTGCCAGCAGTGGGACAGCCGGGCAGTTCTTC

d_gene: NA
abundance: few
j_gene: TRBJ1-1
v_gene: TRBV12-3/TRBV12-4
CDR3aa: CASSSNTPSTEAFF
CDR3nt: TGTGCCAGCAGCAGCAATACCCCAAGCACTGAAGCTTTCTTT

d_gene: NA
abundance: many
j_gene: TRBJ2-3
v_gene: TRBV29-1
CDR3aa: CSVAPGALTDTQYF
CDR3nt: TGCAGCGTTGCCCCAGGGGCCCTCACAGATACGCAGTATTTT

d_gene: NA
abundance: NA
j_gene: TRBJ1-5
v_gene: TRBV19
CDR3aa: CASSIVDLSNQPQHF
CDR3nt: TGTGCCAGTAGTATTGTCGATCTTAGCAATCAGCCCCAGCATTTT

d_gene: NA
abundance: NA
j_gene: TRBJ2-1
v_gene: TRBV28
CDR3aa: CASSYTSLGEQFF
CDR3nt: TGTGCCAGCAGTTATACTAGCTTGGGTGAGCAGTTCTTC

d_gene: NA
abundance: NA
j_gene: TRBJ2-7
v_gene: TRBV18
CDR3aa: CASSVGGGRAYEQYF
CDR3nt: TGTGCCAGCTCAGTCGGTGGAGGGCGGGCCTACGAGCAGTACTTC

d_gene: TRBD1
abundance: NA
j_gene: TRBJ2-7
v_gene: TRBV6-2/TRBV6-3
CDR3aa: CASSPVDYDRGRSYEQYF
CDR3nt: TGTGCCAGCAGCCCCGTCGACTACGACAGGGGAAGGTCCTACGAGCAGTACTTC

d_gene: NA
abundance: few
j_gene: TRBJ2-3
v_gene: TRBV11-2
CDR3aa: CASSFGSDTQYF
CDR3nt: TGTGCCAGCAGCTTCGGCTCAGATACGCAGTATTTT

d_gene: TRBD1
abundance: few
j_gene: TRBJ1-6
v_gene: TRBV7-2
CDR3aa: CASRHTGQLDSPLHF
CDR3nt: TGTGCCAGCAGGCACACGGGACAGTTGGATTCACCCCTCCACTTT

d_gene: NA
abundance: NA
j_gene: TRBJ2-2
v_gene: TRBV20-1
CDR3aa: CSARVTGELFF
CDR3nt: TGCAGTGCTAGAGTTACCGGGGAGCTGTTTTTT

d_gene: TRBD1
abundance: few
j_gene: TRBJ1-2
v_gene: TRBV20-1
CDR3aa: CSARGGTGRFGGYTF
CDR3nt: TGCAGTGCTAGAGGGGGGACAGGGAGGTTCGGTGGCTACACCTTC